Below are 16 T cell receptor beta chains sequenced from a single sample in a study of beta chain features in type 1 diabetes. Study-level results: Shorter TCRB CDR3s, moderately but significantly so, were found in Type 1 diabetes patients in all four CD4+ subsets.

These receptors' antigens are unknown. TCRB transcripts that were expressed got sequenced, as all of the isolated RNA had been reverse transcribed. Using immunoSEQ multiplex PCR, the repertoire was profiled, and TCRdb retains in-frame clones only, with some absent. Altogether about 650,000 clones are present, roughly an eighth being singletons, with the ten largest covering more than 0.1%. Sequenced sample: naive CD4+ T cells from blood. The receptors here all came from a man aged 30 to 39 with type 1 diabetes.

The sample holds a few counts of this clone. The gene calls are TRBV7-9 and TRBJ2-3; TRBD2 might be the D (5 bases). The V gene lost 4 bases and the J gene lost 3 bases, with 11 bases spanning the gap. The CDR3 sequence is 14 residues long. The germline V gene has CDR1 SEHNR and CDR2 FQNEAQ (reference sequence). CDR3 DNA: TGTGCCAGCAGCTCCCCGAGAGGGACAGATACGCAGTATTTT. Translation: CASSSPRGTDTQYF. Looking up the rest from reference TRBV7-9 and TRBJ2-3 gives the full variable domain: DTGVSQNPRHKITKRGQNVTFRCDPISEHNRLYWYRQTLGQGPEFLTYFQNEAQLEKSRLLSDRFSAERPKGSFSTLEIQRTEQGDSAMYLCASSSPRGTDTQYFGPGTRLTVL.

This clone showed up just a few times. J is TRBJ2-1 and V is TRBV5-1, with D possibly being TRBD2 (7 bases). This CDR3 is built from 15 residues. Trimming removed 2 bases from V and 3 bases from J, with 12 bases in between. Per germline, CDR1 SGHRS and CDR2 YFSETQ. The CDR3 coding sequence is TGCGCCAGCAGCTTCGCGGGGGCCAGCTACAATGAGCAGTTCTTC. Translation gives CASSFAGASYNEQFF.

CDR3 sequence (DNA): TGTGCCATCAGTGAGGAGCCCGGGACAGGGGATGGGGAGACCCAGTACTTC. Translating it yields CAISEEPGTGDGETQYF. The chain combines TRBV10-3 with TRBJ2-5; TRBD1 agrees at 10 bases. V shed 2 bases and J 5 bases; nucleotides not matched to a gene: 11. This CDR3 contains 17 residues. Germline V CDR1 and CDR2: ENHRY, SYGVKD.

A few counts support this clone. The chain carries TRBV9 and TRBJ2-2, with D tentatively TRBD1 (6 bases). CDR3 length: 16 amino acids. The ends were cut back, 3 bases at V and 1 base at J, with 13 bases in the middle. Germline V CDR1 and CDR2: SGDLS, YYNGEE. The CDR3 here is CASSAPGTLNTGELFF. The CDR3, as DNA: TGTGCCAGCAGCGCTCCCGGGACACTGAACACCGGGGAGCTGTTTTTT.

This chain links TRBV12-5 with TRBJ2-7, with D perhaps matching TRBD2 (5 bases). V was shortened by 9 bases and J by 5 bases, with 11 bases between the two germline ends. Germline V gene sequence: CDR1 LGHNT, CDR2 FRNRAP. This CDR3 is built from 11 residues. The CDR3, as DNA: TGTGCTAGCGGGGTATGGGACGAGCAGTACTTC. This codes for CASGVWDEQYF.

The chain has TRBV21-1 and TRBJ1-2; the DNA was not used to check the table's D call, TRBD1. TRBV21-1 is an annotated pseudogene. CDR3 length: 12 residues. In DNA, the CDR3 is TGTGCCAGCAGCACCAGGAACTATGGCTACACCTTC. Translated: CASSTRNYGYTF.

V and J are TRBV2 and TRBJ2-5; possibly TRBD2 for D (5 bases). Germline CDR1 SNHLY, CDR2 FYNNEI. This CDR3 has 17 amino acids. V lost 1 base and J lost 5, with 20 bases in between. CDR3 residues: CASSEGLRGLSGETQYF. The DNA of the CDR3 is TGTGCCAGCAGTGAAGGTCTGAGAGGGTTATCCGGCGAGACCCAGTACTTC.

This clone was counted only a few times. This chain joins TRBV5-6 and TRBJ1-4, with 8 bases identical to TRBD1. The CDR3 loop spans 15 amino acids. Unmatched junction bases numbered 6, after V lost 4 bases and J lost 4 bases. Germline V gene lookup returns CDR1 SGHDT and CDR2 YYEEEE. CDR3 DNA: TGTGCCAGCAGCGCCCTGACAGGGGATAATGAAAAACTGTTTTTT. It is translated as CASSALTGDNEKLFF.

In this sample, this clone turned up a few times. The chain couples TRBV6-5 to TRBJ1-2; D is unresolved. CDR1 is MNHEY and CDR2 is SVGAGI in the germline V gene. V lost 4 bases and J 4 bases, leaving 13 bases between the germline ends. The CDR3 is 14 residues long. The CDR3 loop is CASSSLRQAYGYTF. The DNA of the CDR3 is TGTGCCAGCAGTTCTCTTCGACAAGCCTATGGCTACACCTTC.

This clone was seen a few times. The chain links TRBV5-1 to TRBJ2-5; D gene unclear. The CDR3 consists of 15 residues. Germline CDR1 is SGHRS and CDR2 is YFSETQ. Trimming left V 2 bases short and J 2 bases short, with 13 bases between. As DNA, the CDR3 is TGCGCCAGCAGCTTCCAGGTCGGACGACAAGAGACCCAGTACTTC. As protein: CASSFQVGRQETQYF.

This clone was seen a few times. The V call is TRBV14, the J call TRBJ2-3; no reliable D call. CDR3 size: 14 residues. The germline V gene encodes CDR1 SGHDN and CDR2 FVKESK. Trimming left V 4 bases short and J 0 bases short, with 8 bases between. This chain's CDR3 is CASSPQISTDTQYF. The CDR3 DNA sequence: TGTGCCAGCAGCCCCCAGATTAGCACAGATACGCAGTATTTT.

The table lists this clone with a few counts. V gene TRBV7-2 combines with J gene TRBJ2-3; 7 positions match TRBD1. V lost 3 bases and J lost 4; bases outside the gene matches: 4. This CDR3 is built from 14 residues. The germline CDR1 and CDR2 sequences are SGHTA and FQGNSA. The chain's CDR3 is CASSLAGQADTQYF. CDR3 DNA sequence: TGTGCCAGCAGCTTGGCCGGACAGGCAGATACGCAGTATTTT. The variable domain in full, completed from reference TRBV7-2 and TRBJ2-3, reads GAGVSQSPSNKVTEKGKDVELRCDPISGHTALYWYRQSLGQGLEFLIYFQGNSAPDKSGLPSDRFSAERTGGSVSTLTIQRTQQEDSAVYLCASSLAGQADTQYFGPGTRLTVL.

As concerns this clone: The same CDR3 arises from other DNA sequences in this sample as well. This chain connects TRBV4-3 to TRBJ2-5, with D perhaps matching TRBD2 (5 bases). The better agreement between TRBJ2-7 and the DNA end casts doubt on the J call. The V gene's germline CDR1 is LGHNA and CDR2 YSLEER. This CDR3 comprises 12 residues. In DNA, the CDR3 is TGCGCCAGCAGCCAAGATCGGGGCGAGCAGTACTTC. Residues: CASSQDRGEQYF.

This clone turned up a few times. V is TRBV9 and J is TRBJ2-1; TRBD2 aligns across 8 bases. The CDR3 totals 15 residues. J was trimmed by 7 bases and V by 0 bases; bases with no gene match: 6. Germline CDR1 is SGDLS and CDR2 is YYNGEE. The CDR3 sequence: CASSVDAGGINEQFF. The CDR3 region has the DNA TGTGCCAGCAGCGTAGACGCGGGGGGCATTAATGAGCAGTTCTTC.

This chain links TRBV11-2 with TRBJ2-3; 8 bases fit TRBD1. J gave up 2 bases and V 5 bases, and 6 bases lay outside the gene matches. CDR3 length: 15 amino acids. The germline V gene encodes CDR1 SGHAT and CDR2 FQNNGV. CDR3 nucleotide sequence: TGTGCCAGCAGCGATACAGGGGGGAACACAGATACGCAGTATTTT. It translates to CASSDTGGNTDTQYF.

There are a few counts of this clone. V gene TRBV7-8 combines with J gene TRBJ2-3; possibly TRBD1 for D (6 bases). Per the germline V gene, CDR1 is SGHVS and CDR2 is FQNEAQ. This CDR3 region has 16 residues. V lost 4 bases, J lost 10 bases, and 24 bases lay in between. CDR3 in DNA: TGTGCCAGCAGCTCCCAGGGGAGCACCACCCCAGGGCCGCAGTATTTT. It yields the protein CASSSQGSTTPGPQYF.